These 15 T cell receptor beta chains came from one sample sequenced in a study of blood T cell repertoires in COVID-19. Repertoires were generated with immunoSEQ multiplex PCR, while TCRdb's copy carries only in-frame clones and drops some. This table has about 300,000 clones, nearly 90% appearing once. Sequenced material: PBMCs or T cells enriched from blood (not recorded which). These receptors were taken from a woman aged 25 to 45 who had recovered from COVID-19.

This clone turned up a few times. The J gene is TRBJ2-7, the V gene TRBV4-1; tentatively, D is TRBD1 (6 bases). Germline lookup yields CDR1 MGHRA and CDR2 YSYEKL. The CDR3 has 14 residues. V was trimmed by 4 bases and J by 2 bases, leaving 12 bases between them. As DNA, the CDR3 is TGCGCCAGCAGCCCGCGGACAGAACCCTACGAGCAGTACTTC. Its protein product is CASSPRTEPYEQYF.

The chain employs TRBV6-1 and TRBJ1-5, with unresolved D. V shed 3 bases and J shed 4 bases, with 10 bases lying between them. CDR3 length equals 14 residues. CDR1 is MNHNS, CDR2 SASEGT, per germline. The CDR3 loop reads CASSEAGLNQPQHF. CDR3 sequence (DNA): TGTGCCAGCAGTGAGGCAGGACTTAATCAGCCCCAGCATTTT.

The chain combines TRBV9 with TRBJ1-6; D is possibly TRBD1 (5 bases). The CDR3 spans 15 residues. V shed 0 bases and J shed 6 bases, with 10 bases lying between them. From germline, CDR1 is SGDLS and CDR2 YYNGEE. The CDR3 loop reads CASSVEGASNSPLHF. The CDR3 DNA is TGTGCCAGCAGCGTAGAAGGGGCCAGTAATTCACCCCTCCACTTT.

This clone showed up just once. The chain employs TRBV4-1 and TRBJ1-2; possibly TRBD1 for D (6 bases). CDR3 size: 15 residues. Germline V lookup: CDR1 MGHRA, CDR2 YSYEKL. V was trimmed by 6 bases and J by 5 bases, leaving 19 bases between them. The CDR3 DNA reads TGCGCCAGCAGGCTCTTCCCACAGGGAGATTATGGCTACACCTTC. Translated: CASRLFPQGDYGYTF.

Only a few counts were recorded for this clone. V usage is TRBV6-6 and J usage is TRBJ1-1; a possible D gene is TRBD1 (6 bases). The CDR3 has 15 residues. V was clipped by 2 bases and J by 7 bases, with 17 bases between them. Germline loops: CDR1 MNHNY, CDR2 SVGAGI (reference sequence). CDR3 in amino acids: CASSYPGDTENEAFF. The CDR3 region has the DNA TGTGCCAGCAGTTACCCAGGGGACACCGAAAATGAAGCTTTCTTT.

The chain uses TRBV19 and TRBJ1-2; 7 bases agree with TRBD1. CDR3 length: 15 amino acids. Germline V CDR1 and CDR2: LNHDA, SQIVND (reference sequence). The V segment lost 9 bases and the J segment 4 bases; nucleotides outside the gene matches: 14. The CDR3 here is CASSDGTAFSYGYTF. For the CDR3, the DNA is TGTGCCAGCAGTGACGGGACAGCCTTCTCCTATGGCTACACCTTC.

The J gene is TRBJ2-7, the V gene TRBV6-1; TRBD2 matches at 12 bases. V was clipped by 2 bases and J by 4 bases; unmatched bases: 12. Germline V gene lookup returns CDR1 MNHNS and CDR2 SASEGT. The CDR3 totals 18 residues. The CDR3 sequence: CASSEYLPSGGAWYEQYF. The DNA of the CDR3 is TGTGCCAGCAGTGAATATCTGCCTAGCGGGGGGGCCTGGTACGAGCAGTACTTC.

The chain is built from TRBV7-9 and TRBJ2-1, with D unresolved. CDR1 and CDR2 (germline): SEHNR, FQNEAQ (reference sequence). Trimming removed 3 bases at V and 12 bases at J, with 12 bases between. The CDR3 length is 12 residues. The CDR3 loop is CASSLSPLRQFF. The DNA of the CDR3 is TGTGCCAGCAGCTTGAGTCCTCTTAGGCAGTTCTTC. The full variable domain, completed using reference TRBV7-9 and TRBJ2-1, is DTGVSQNPRHKITKRGQNVTFRCDPISEHNRLYWYRQTLGQGPEFLTYFQNEAQLEKSRLLSDRFSAERPKGSFSTLEIQRTEQGDSAMYLCASSLSPLRQFFGPGTRLTVL.

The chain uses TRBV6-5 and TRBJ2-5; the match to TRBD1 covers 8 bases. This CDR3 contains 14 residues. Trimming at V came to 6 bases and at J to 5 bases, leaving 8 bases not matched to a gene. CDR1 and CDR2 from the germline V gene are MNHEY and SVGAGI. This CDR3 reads CASSSTGAVETQYF. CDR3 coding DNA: TGTGCCAGCAGCTCGACAGGGGCGGTGGAGACCCAGTACTTC.

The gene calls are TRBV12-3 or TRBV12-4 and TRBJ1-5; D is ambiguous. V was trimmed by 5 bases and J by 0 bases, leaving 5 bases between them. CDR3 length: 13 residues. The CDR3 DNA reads TGTGCCAGCAGTCTTTATAGCAATCAGCCCCAGCATTTT. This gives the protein CASSLYSNQPQHF.

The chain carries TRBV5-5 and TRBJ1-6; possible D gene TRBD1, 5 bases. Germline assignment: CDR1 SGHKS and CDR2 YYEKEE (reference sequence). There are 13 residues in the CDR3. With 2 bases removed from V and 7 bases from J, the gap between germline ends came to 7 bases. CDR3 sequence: CASSFPGNSPLHF. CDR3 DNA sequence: TGTGCCAGCAGCTTCCCAGGGAATTCACCCCTCCACTTT.

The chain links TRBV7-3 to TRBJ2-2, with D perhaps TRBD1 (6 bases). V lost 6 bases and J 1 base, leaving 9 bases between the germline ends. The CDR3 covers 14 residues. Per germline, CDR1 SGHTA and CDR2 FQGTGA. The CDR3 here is CASRLQGNTGELFF. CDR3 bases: TGTGCCAGCAGGCTACAGGGGAACACCGGGGAGCTGTTTTTT.

CDR3 DNA sequence: TGCGCCAGCAGCCAAGATATCGGAGCCCTCAATCAGCCCCAGCATTTT. It translates to CASSQDIGALNQPQHF. The chain has TRBV4-1 and TRBJ1-5, with D unclear. The CDR3 consists of 16 residues. V lost 0 bases, J lost 3 bases, and 12 bases lay in between. Germline V gives CDR1 MGHRA, CDR2 YSYEKL.

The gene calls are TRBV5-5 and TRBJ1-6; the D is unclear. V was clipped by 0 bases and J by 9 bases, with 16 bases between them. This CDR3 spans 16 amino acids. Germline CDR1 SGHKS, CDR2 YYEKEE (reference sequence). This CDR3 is CASSLGTGDPRSPLHF. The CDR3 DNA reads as TGTGCCAGCAGCTTGGGGACCGGGGATCCGCGTTCACCCCTCCACTTT.

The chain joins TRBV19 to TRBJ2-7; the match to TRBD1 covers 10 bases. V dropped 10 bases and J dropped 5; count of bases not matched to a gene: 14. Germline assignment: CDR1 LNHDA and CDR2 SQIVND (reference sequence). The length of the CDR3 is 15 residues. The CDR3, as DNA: TGTGCCACCAGAAGACAGGGGGCATTTTATGACGAGCAGTACTTC. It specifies CATRRQGAFYDEQYF. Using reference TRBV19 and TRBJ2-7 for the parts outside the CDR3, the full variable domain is DGGITQSPKYLFRKEGQNVTLSCEQNLNHDAMYWYRQDPGQGLRLIYYSQIVNDFQKGDIAEGYSVSREKKESFPLTVTSAQKNPTAFYLCATRRQGAFYDEQYFGPGTRLTVT.